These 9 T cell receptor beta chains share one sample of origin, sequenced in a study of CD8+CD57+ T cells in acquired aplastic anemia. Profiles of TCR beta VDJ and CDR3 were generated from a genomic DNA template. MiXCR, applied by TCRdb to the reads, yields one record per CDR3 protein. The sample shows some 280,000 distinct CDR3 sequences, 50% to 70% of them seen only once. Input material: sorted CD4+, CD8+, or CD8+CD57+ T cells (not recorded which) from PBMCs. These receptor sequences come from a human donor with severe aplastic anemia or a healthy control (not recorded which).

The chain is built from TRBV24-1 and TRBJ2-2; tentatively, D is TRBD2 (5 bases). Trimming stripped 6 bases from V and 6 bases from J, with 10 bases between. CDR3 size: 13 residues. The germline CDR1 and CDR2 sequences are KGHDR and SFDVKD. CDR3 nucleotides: TGTGCCACCAGTCCCGGGATCCCCGGGGAGCTGTTTTTT. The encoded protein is CATSPGIPGELFF.

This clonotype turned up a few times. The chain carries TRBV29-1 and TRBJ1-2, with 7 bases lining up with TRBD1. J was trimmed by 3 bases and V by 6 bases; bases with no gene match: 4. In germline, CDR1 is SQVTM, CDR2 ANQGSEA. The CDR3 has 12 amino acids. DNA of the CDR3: TGCAGCGTAACAACAGGGGACTATGGCTACACCTTC. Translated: CSVTTGDYGYTF.

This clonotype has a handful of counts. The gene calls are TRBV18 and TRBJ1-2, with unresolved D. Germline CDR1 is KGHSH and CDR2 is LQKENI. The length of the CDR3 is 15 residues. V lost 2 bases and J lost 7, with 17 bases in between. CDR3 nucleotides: TGTGCCAGCTCACCAACCTGGGCCCTCAAGGGTGGCTACACCTTC. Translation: CASSPTWALKGGYTF.

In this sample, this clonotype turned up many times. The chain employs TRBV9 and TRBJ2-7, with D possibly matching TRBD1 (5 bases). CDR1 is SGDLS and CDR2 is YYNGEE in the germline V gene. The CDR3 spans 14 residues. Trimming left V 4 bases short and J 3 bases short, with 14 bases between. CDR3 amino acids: CASSPRQINYEQYF. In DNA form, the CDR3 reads TGTGCCAGCAGCCCCCGACAGATAAACTACGAGCAGTACTTC.

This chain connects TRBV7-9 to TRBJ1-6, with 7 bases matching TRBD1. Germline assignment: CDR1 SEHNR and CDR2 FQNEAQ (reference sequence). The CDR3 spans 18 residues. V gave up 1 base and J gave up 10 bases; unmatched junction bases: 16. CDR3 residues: CASSLGIGQGGERSPLHF. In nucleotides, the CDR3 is TGTGCCAGCAGCTTAGGGATCGGGCAAGGGGGCGAACGGTCACCCCTCCACTTT.

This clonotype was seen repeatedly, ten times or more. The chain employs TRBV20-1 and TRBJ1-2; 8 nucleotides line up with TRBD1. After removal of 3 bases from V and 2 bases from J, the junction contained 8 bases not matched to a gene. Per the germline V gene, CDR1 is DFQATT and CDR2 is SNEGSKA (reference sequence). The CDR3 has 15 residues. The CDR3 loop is CSASGAGGWNYGYTF. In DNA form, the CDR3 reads TGCAGTGCTAGTGGGGCAGGGGGCTGGAACTATGGCTACACCTTC.

This CDR3 is CASSFGVDTQYF. CDR3 sequence (DNA): TGTGCCAGCAGTTTTGGGGTAGATACGCAGTATTTT. The chain carries TRBV7-9 and TRBJ2-3, with D unclear. This CDR3 region has 12 residues. In germline, CDR1 is SEHNR, CDR2 FQNEAQ (reference sequence). The ends were cut back, 6 bases at V and 5 bases at J, with 9 bases in the middle.

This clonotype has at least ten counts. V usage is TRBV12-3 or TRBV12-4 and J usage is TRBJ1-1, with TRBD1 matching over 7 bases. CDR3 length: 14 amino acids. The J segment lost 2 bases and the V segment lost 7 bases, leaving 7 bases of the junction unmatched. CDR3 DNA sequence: TGTGCCAGCACTCGAGACAGGGATAACACTGAAGCTTTCTTT. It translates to CASTRDRDNTEAFF.

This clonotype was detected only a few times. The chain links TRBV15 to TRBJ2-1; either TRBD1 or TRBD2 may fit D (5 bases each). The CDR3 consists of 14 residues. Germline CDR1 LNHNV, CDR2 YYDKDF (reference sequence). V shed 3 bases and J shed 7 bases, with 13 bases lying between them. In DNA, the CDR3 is TGTGCCACCAGCAGGGTAAGGGGAGTGAATGAGCAGTTCTTC. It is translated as CATSRVRGVNEQFF.